The 16 T cell receptor beta chains below come from one sample, sequenced in a study of Graves' ophthalmopathy and Graves' hyperthyroidism. The TCR beta CDR3 regions underwent amplification from RNA transcripts. HTBI primers were employed in first-round RT-PCR, then a second-round multiplex PCR followed. TCRdb reanalysed the multiplex PCR reads using MiXCR and keeps one entry per CDR3 protein. The data show 200,000 to 300,000 distinct CDR3 sequences, with around 45% seen just once and roughly 50% held by the top ten. Source material: peripheral blood. Receptors originate from an adult man with Graves' ophthalmopathy.

V and J are TRBV7-9 and TRBJ2-7; D is possibly TRBD1 (6 bases). V lost 4 bases to trimming and J lost 3 bases, with 13 bases between them. The CDR3 extends over 14 amino acids. In germline, CDR1 is SEHNR, CDR2 FQNEAQ (reference sequence). The CDR3 DNA sequence: TGTGCCAGCAGCTCCCGGGACATATACTACGAGCAGTACTTC. It translates to CASSSRDIYYEQYF.

The chain carries TRBV19 and TRBJ2-7, with D perhaps TRBD2 (6 bases). V lost 10 bases to trimming and J lost 1 base, with 20 bases between them. Germline V gene lookup returns CDR1 LNHDA and CDR2 SQIVND (reference sequence). There are 15 residues in the CDR3. CDR3 nucleotide sequence: TGTGCCATCTTACCCCGGGACTCCGTATCCTACGAGCAGTACTTC. Translating gives CAILPRDSVSYEQYF.

The chain joins TRBV2 to TRBJ1-2; TRBD1 might be the D (5 bases). With 8 bases removed from V and 12 bases from J, the gap between germline ends came to 16 bases. CDR3 length: 11 residues. Germline V CDR1 and CDR2: SNHLY, FYNNEI. CDR3 in DNA: TGTGCCAGCCGGCAAGGTCAGGGAGACACCTTC. Its translation: CASRQGQGDTF.

The chain carries TRBV7-2 and TRBJ1-1; no clear D. Germline values: CDR1 SGHTA, CDR2 FQGNSA. This CDR3 region has 14 residues. Trimming left V 5 bases short and J 5 bases short, with 15 bases between. The CDR3 is CASSTVGVMTEAFF. The CDR3 DNA is TGTGCCAGCAGCACCGTTGGGGTTATGACTGAAGCTTTCTTT.

This sequence joins TRBV19 and TRBJ1-1; 8 positions match TRBD1. This CDR3 spans 13 amino acids. Germline CDR1 reads LNHDA; CDR2 reads SQIVND (reference sequence). V shed 6 bases, J shed 5 bases, and the junction held 5 bases outside the gene matches. Here the CDR3 DNA reads TGTGCCAGTAGAGAGACAGGGGAAACTGAAGCTTTCTTT. It specifies CASRETGETEAFF.

V is TRBV20-1 and J is TRBJ2-7; TRBD1 aligns across 7 bases. Germline CDR1 reads DFQATT; CDR2 reads SNEGSKA (reference sequence). J gave up 2 bases and V 3 bases, and 10 bases lay outside the gene matches. The CDR3 is 15 amino acids. CDR3 DNA sequence: TGCAGTGCTAGCCCCGGGACAGCAACCCCCTACGAGCAGTACTTC. It yields the protein CSASPGTATPYEQYF.

The chain is built from TRBV5-5 and TRBJ2-7; weak D call: TRBD1 (5 bases). Per germline, CDR1 SGHKS and CDR2 YYEKEE (reference sequence). CDR3 length equals 14 residues. Trimming took 4 bases from V and 5 from J, leaving 16 bases between them. In DNA, the CDR3 is TGTGCCAGCAGCAAGGTGTTCAGGGTCGACGAGCAGTACTTC. Its protein is CASSKVFRVDEQYF. The full variable domain, completed using reference TRBV5-5 and TRBJ2-7, is DAGVTQSPTHLIKTRGQQVTLRCSPISGHKSVSWYQQVLGQGPQFIFQYYEKEERGRGNFPDRFSARQFPNYSSELNVNALLLGDSALYLCASSKVFRVDEQYFGPGTRLTVT.

V gene TRBV7-9 combines with J gene TRBJ2-7, with 9 nucleotides matching TRBD2. V was clipped by 2 bases and J by 3 bases; unmatched bases: 5. The germline CDR1 and CDR2 sequences are SEHNR and FQNEAQ (reference sequence). The CDR3 runs 15 residues. This CDR3 reads CASSLQLAGYYEQYF. The CDR3 DNA follows: TGTGCCAGCAGCTTACAGCTAGCGGGGTACTACGAGCAGTACTTC.

The rearrangement uses TRBV5-1 and TRBJ2-2, with 9 bases lining up with TRBD1. The CDR3 has 16 residues. Germline V gene lookup returns CDR1 SGHRS and CDR2 YFSETQ. Trimming removed 5 bases from V and 4 bases from J; junction bases left unmatched: 9. CDR3: CASSPVQGAGTGELFF. CDR3 nucleotides: TGCGCCAGCAGTCCAGTACAGGGGGCGGGCACCGGGGAGCTGTTTTTT.

This clonotype is a singleton in its sample. The chain combines TRBV10-3 with TRBJ1-2; no firm D call. The V gene lost 10 bases and the J gene lost 7 bases, with 19 bases spanning the gap. The germline CDR1 and CDR2 sequences are ENHRY and SYGVKD. This CDR3 has 13 residues. CDR3 amino acids: CASTPAETSGYTF. The CDR3 DNA sequence: TGTGCCAGCACCCCCGCCGAGACCTCTGGCTACACCTTC.

The rearrangement uses TRBV4-1 and TRBJ2-2; 9 bases map to TRBD2. In germline, CDR1 is MGHRA, CDR2 YSYEKL. V shed 4 bases and J 5 bases; nucleotides not matched to a gene: 14. This CDR3 has 18 amino acids. CDR3 sequence (DNA): TGCGCCAGCAGCCCAGGGCCACGAGCGGGAGGCCCTACCGGGGAGCTGTTTTTT. This translates into CASSPGPRAGGPTGELFF.

The table lists this clonotype with many counts. The chain recombines TRBV7-9 with TRBJ1-1; 9 positions match TRBD1. There are 12 residues in the CDR3. In germline, CDR1 is SEHNR, CDR2 FQNEAQ (reference sequence). The V segment lost 5 bases and the J segment 10 bases; nucleotides outside the gene matches: 5. The CDR3 DNA reads TGTGCCAGCAGCCCTGGACAGGGGAGAGCTTTCTTT. Amino acid sequence: CASSPGQGRAFF. Full variable domain (missing parts from reference TRBV7-9 and TRBJ1-1): DTGVSQNPRHKITKRGQNVTFRCDPISEHNRLYWYRQTLGQGPEFLTYFQNEAQLEKSRLLSDRFSAERPKGSFSTLEIQRTEQGDSAMYLCASSPGQGRAFFGQGTRLTVV.

This CDR3 reads CASSHGRRGTEAFF. The DNA for the CDR3 is TGCGCCAGCAGCCACGGACGGCGGGGCACTGAAGCTTTCTTT. The chain has TRBV4-1 and TRBJ1-1; D uncertain. The V and J ends lost 3 bases and 4 bases respectively, with 12 bases between them. Germline V CDR1 and CDR2: MGHRA, YSYEKL. The CDR3 is made up of 14 amino acids.

The chain is built from TRBV10-1 and TRBJ2-2, with D possibly being TRBD2 (6 bases). The CDR3 runs 15 residues. CDR1 is WNHNN and CDR2 is SYGVQD in the germline V gene (reference sequence). V lost 0 bases and J lost 10, with 15 bases in between. The CDR3 sequence: CASSESTREAEELFF. CDR3 DNA: TGCGCCAGCAGTGAGTCGACCAGGGAGGCCGAGGAGCTGTTTTTT.

This chain links TRBV11-2 with TRBJ1-4; D call uncertain. V lost 3 bases, J lost 3 bases, and 8 bases lay in between. This CDR3 contains 14 residues. Germline V gene lookup returns CDR1 SGHAT and CDR2 FQNNGV. DNA of the CDR3: TGTGCCAGCAGCTTGCGGAGGGCTAATGAAAAACTGTTTTTT. Its translation is CASSLRRANEKLFF.

In this sample, this clonotype turned up a few times. The rearrangement joins TRBV20-1 to TRBJ2-5; 11 bases line up with TRBD2. The CDR3 is 13 residues long. Losses at the gene ends were 0 bases for V and 13 bases for J; bases not matched to a gene: 7. The germline CDR1 and CDR2 sequences are DFQATT and SNEGSKA (reference sequence). As DNA, the CDR3 is TGCAGTGCTAGAGATAGCGGGGGGGCCGAAGTGTACTTC. It encodes CSARDSGGAEVYF.